This T cell receptor (beta chain) was obtained from a study of blood T cell repertoires in COVID-19. Background on the study: Both acute and convalescent COVID-19 samples were obtained from the United States, Italy and Spain. Sources were T cells, B-cell-depleted T cells, or PBMCs; the material itself was cDNA or gDNA.

In the original processing: Amplification from reference gene primers served as the basis for estimated nucleated cell counts. Here immunoSEQ multiplex PCR was the method, and the copy in TCRdb shows in-frame clones only, minus some. The DNA was the basis for D and trimming; V, J and clone size are from that table. Found here are around 370,000 clones, around 90% of them singletons; the top ten hold 6.5% to 7%. Germline V lookup: CDR1 MNHEY, CDR2 SMNVEV (reference sequence). CDR3 length equals 11 residues. The V gene lost 3 bases and the J gene lost 10 bases, with 9 bases spanning the gap. This TCR was recovered from a man aged 18 to 30 with active or convalescent COVID-19. The sample comprised peripheral blood. The rearrangement links TRBV27 to TRBJ1-1, with D possibly matching TRBD1 (5 bases). CDR3 sequence reads: CASSLGGSAFF. CDR3 DNA: TGTGCCAGCAGTTTGGGGGGTTCAGCTTTCTTT.